The 9 T cell receptor beta chains below come from one sample, sequenced in a study of regulatory T cells in long-lasting Graves disease listed by TCRdb under 2021. The method was multiplex PCR. Instrument used: Illumina HiSeq 4000. To build TCR beta libraries, CDR3 regions were amplified by Arm-PCR using iRepertoire HTBI primers. TCRdb handled the public reads itself, with Q25 trimming in fastp and clone calling in MiXCR, and kept productive beta chains. Identical CDR3 proteins give one entry, which carries the most common genes and DNA. The sample has roughly 500,000 distinct CDR3 sequences on record, about 13% of them singletons. The top ten clonotypes cover roughly 9.7% of the sample. The label giving this sample's time point can be read as: newly diagnosed GD, antithyroid drugs for less than 3 months. RNA was extracted from PBMCs in TRIzol for both TCR sequencing and RNA sequencing. This same sample was also part of a study on T cells in Graves' hyperthyroidism and ophthalmopathy.

Sample: peripheral blood mononuclear cells (PBMCs), taken at new diagnosis, from a patient treated with antithyroid drugs. These receptors were obtained from a young man with Graves disease. Donor details come from another sample of the same person, matched by shared clones.

A word on this clonotype: A read error may be the cause here, since a much bigger clone is one base away. The chain carries TRBV6-2 or TRBV6-3 and TRBJ2-1; 10 nucleotides line up with TRBD1. After removal of 5 bases from V and 10 bases from J, the junction contained 8 bases not matched to a gene. The CDR3 length is 14 residues. The germline CDR1 and CDR2 sequences are MNHEY and SVGEGT. The CDR3 spells CASSQPGTGVEQFF. The CDR3 coding sequence is TGTGCCAGCAGTCAGCCCGGGACAGGGGTCGAGCAGTTCTTC.

This clonotype occurred many times. The CDR3 DNA reads as TGTGCCTGGAGGAGTTCCGGGGAGCTGTTTTTT. It specifies CAWRSSGELFF. The chain combines TRBV30 with TRBJ2-2; D not resolved. Trimming removed 3 bases at V and 6 bases at J, with 5 bases between. Germline loops: CDR1 GTSNPN, CDR2 SVGIG (reference sequence). This CDR3 region has 11 residues.

This clonotype appeared many times. The V and J genes are TRBV29-1 and TRBJ2-4; D could derive from TRBD1 or TRBD2 (5 bases each). This CDR3 contains 14 residues. CDR1 SQVTM and CDR2 ANQGSEA come from the germline V gene. V was trimmed by 5 bases and J by 8 bases, leaving 19 bases between them. In nucleotides, the CDR3 is TGCAGCGTTAAGCACCGGGACCCCCGGGACATTCAGTACTTC. Its protein product is CSVKHRDPRDIQYF.

CDR3 sequence reads: CASSPGRQSGNQPQHF. In DNA form, the CDR3 reads TGCGCCAGCAGCCCTGGTAGGCAGAGCGGCAATCAGCCCCAGCATTTT. The chain employs TRBV4-1 and TRBJ1-5; no clear D gene. Per germline, CDR1 MGHRA and CDR2 YSYEKL. This CDR3 is 16 amino acids long. Trimming cost V 4 bases and J 2 bases, with 15 bases left between them.

This clonotype was found a few times. J is TRBJ2-2 and V is TRBV19; D possibly corresponds to TRBD2 (6 bases). In germline, CDR1 is LNHDA, CDR2 SQIVND (reference sequence). V was trimmed by 6 bases and J by 2 bases, leaving 13 bases between them. The CDR3 sequence is 15 residues long. The CDR3 region is CASRIRGLNTGELFF. The CDR3 DNA follows: TGTGCCAGTAGGATACGGGGGTTAAACACCGGGGAGCTGTTTTTT.

This clonotype was seen ten or more times. The chain couples TRBV20-1 to TRBJ2-7; tentative D call: TRBD2 (6 bases). CDR3 size: 13 residues. V was cut by 3 bases and J by 4 bases, with 13 bases left in between. The germline CDR1 and CDR2 sequences are DFQATT and SNEGSKA (reference sequence). The CDR3 loop reads CSASEVADYEQYF. CDR3 in DNA: TGCAGTGCTAGTGAGGTAGCGGATTACGAGCAGTACTTC.

This clonotype has a count of ten or more. Without the conserved terminal phenylalanine or tryptophan, this CDR3 likely stems from a read error. Because the CDR3's place on the DNA is in doubt, the DNA is left out and the CDR3 is given as listed by TCRdb. This chain links TRBV7-2 with TRBJ2-7; the table's D call TRBD2 went unverified against the DNA. From its first to its last residue, the CDR3 has 14 amino acids. Germline CDR1 and CDR2: SGHTA and FQGNSA. The CDR3 spells CASSLVGTSGAPTI.

This clonotype turned up a few times. V and J are TRBV19 and TRBJ2-1, with D unclear. This CDR3 region has 13 residues. Trimming took 10 bases from V and 3 from J, leaving 13 bases between them. Germline V gene data show CDR1 as LNHDA and CDR2 as SQIVND (reference sequence). The CDR3 bases are TGTGCCACCACTGGGGAAGTCTACAATGAGCAGTTCTTC. The encoded protein is CATTGEVYNEQFF.

This clonotype was detected a few times. The chain combines TRBV9 with TRBJ1-2; a possible D gene is TRBD1 (5 bases). The V end was cut by 3 bases, the J end by 7 bases, with 25 bases between. The CDR3 runs 17 residues. Germline CDR1 SGDLS, CDR2 YYNGEE. The CDR3 sequence is CASSAAETRDAGGGYTF. The CDR3 nucleotides read TGTGCCAGCAGCGCAGCAGAGACCCGGGACGCCGGCGGTGGCTACACCTTC.